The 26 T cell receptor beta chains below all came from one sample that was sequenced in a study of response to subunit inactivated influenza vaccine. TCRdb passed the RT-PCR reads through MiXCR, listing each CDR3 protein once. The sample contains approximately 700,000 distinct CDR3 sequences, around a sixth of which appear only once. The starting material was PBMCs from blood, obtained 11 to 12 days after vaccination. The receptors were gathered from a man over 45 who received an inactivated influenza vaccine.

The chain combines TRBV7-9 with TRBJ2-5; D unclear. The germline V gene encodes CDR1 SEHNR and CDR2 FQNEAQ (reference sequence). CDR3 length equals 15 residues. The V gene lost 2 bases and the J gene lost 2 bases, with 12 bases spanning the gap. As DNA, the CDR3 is TGTGCCAGCAGCTTATGGGTTGGGGATCAAGAGACCCAGTACTTC. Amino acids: CASSLWVGDQETQYF.

This chain's CDR3 is CASRRTGRDTQYF. DNA of the CDR3: TGCGCCAGCCGACGGACAGGCCGAGATACGCAGTATTTT. This rearrangement joins TRBV5-1 to TRBJ2-3, with TRBD1 identical over 7 bases. After removal of 7 bases from V and 5 bases from J, the junction contained 7 bases not matched to a gene. This CDR3 is 13 amino acids long. CDR1 is SGHRS and CDR2 is YFSETQ in the germline V gene.

CDR3 sequence reads: CASGQTGLAYGYTF. CDR3 coding DNA: TGTGCCAGCGGGCAGACAGGGTTGGCCTATGGCTACACCTTC. The chain joins TRBV27 to TRBJ1-2; 7 positions agree with TRBD1. The trim removed 8 bases at V and 4 bases at J, leaving 10 bases unmatched. CDR3 size: 14 residues. Germline CDR1 and CDR2: MNHEY and SMNVEV (reference sequence).

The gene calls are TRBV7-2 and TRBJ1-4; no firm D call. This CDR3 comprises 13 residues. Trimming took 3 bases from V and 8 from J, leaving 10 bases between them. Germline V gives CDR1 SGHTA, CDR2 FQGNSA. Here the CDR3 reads CASSFQPGEKLFF. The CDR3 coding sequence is TGTGCCAGCAGCTTCCAACCGGGGGAAAAACTGTTTTTT.

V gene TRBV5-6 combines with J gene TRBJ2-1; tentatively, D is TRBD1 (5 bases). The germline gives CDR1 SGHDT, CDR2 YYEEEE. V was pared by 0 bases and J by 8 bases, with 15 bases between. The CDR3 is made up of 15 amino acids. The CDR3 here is CASSLGGSLRDEQFF. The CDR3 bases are TGTGCCAGCAGCTTGGGGGGCTCACTCCGAGATGAGCAGTTCTTC.

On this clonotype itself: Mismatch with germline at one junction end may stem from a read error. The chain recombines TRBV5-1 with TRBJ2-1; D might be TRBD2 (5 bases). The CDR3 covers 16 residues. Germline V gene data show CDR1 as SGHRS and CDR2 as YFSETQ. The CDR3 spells CAGSPTLASANNEQFF. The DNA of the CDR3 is TGCGCCGGCAGCCCCACCTTAGCGTCGGCGAACAATGAGCAGTTCTTC. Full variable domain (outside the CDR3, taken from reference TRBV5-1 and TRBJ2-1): KAGVTQTPRYLIKTRGQQVTLSCSPISGHRSVSWYQQTPGQGLQFLFEYFSETQRNKGNFPGRFSGRQFSNSRSEMNVSTLELGDSALYLCAGSPTLASANNEQFFGPGTRLTVL.

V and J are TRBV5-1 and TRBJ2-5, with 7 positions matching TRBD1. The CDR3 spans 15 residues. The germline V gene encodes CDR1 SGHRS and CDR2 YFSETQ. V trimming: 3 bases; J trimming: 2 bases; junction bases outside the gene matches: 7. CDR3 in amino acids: CASSSGTALQETQYF. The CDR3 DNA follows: TGCGCCAGCAGCTCAGGGACAGCGCTACAAGAGACCCAGTACTTC.

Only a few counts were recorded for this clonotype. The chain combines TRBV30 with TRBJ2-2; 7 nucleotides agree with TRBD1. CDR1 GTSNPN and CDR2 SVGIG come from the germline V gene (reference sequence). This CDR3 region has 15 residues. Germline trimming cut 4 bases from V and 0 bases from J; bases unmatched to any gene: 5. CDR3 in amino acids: CAWKRTGTNTGELFF. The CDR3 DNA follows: TGTGCCTGGAAAAGGACAGGAACGAACACCGGGGAGCTGTTTTTT.

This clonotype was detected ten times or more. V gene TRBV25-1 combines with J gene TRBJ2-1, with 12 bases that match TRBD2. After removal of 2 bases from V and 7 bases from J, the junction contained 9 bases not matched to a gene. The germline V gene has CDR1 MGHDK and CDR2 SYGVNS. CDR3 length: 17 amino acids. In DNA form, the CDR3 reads TGTGCCAGCAGTGAAACCCGACTAGCGGGAGCCTTAAATGAGCAGTTCTTC. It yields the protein CASSETRLAGALNEQFF.

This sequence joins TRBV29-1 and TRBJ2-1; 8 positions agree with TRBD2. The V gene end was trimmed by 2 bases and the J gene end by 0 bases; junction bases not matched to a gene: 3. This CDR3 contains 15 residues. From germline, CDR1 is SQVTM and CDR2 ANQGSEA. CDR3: CSVEHSGNSYNEQFF. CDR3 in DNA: TGCAGCGTTGAACATAGCGGGAACTCCTACAATGAGCAGTTCTTC.

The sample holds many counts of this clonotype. The CDR3 DNA sequence: TGTGCCAGCAGTGACGGGGGGCGTAGCACAGATACGCAGTATTTT. Its translation is CASSDGGRSTDTQYF. J is TRBJ2-3 and V is TRBV12-3 or TRBV12-4; a possible D gene is TRBD2 (7 bases). The CDR3 runs to 15 residues. V was trimmed by 5 bases and J by 0 bases, leaving 12 bases between them.

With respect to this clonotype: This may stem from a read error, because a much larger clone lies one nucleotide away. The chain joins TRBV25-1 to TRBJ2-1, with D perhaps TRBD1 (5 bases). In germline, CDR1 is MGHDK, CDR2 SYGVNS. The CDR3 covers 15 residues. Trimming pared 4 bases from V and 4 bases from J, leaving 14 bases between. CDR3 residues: CASSAQQERYNEQFF. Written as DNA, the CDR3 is TGTGCCAGCAGTGCCCAACAGGAGAGGTACAATGAGCAGTTCTTC. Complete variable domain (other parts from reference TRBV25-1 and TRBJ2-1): EADIYQTPRYLVIGTGKKITLECSQTMGHDKMYWYQQDPGMELHLIHYSYGVNSTEKGDLSSESTVSRIRTEHFPLTLESARPSHTSQYLCASSAQQERYNEQFFGPGTRLTVL.

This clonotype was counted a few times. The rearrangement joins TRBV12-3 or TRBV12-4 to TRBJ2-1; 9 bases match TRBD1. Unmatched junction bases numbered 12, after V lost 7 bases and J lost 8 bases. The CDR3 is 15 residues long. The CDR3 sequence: CASTPDRGFVDEQFF. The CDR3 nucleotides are TGTGCCAGCACGCCAGACAGGGGGTTTGTTGATGAGCAGTTCTTC.

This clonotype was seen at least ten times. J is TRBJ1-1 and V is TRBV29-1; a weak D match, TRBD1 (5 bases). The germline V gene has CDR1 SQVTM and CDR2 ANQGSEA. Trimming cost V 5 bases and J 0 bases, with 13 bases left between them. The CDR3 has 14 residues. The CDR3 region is CSVTQGPLNTEAFF. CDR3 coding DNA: TGCAGCGTTACCCAGGGACCCCTGAACACTGAAGCTTTCTTT.

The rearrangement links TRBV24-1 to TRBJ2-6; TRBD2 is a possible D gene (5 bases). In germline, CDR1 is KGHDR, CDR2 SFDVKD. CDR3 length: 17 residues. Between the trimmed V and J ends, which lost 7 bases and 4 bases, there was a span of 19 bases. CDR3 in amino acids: CATSPAAGDGGANVLTF. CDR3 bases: TGTGCCACCAGCCCTGCGGCGGGCGATGGAGGGGCCAACGTCCTGACTTTC.

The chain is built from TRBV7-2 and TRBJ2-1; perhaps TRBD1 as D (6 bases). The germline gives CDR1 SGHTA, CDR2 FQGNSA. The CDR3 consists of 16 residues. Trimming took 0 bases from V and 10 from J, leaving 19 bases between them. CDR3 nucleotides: TGTGCCAGCAGCTTAGCGAGTCTAAATAAAGGACAGGAGCAGTTCTTC. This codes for CASSLASLNKGQEQFF.

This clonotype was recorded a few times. CDR3 amino acids: CSARGPGLAKNIQYF. DNA for the CDR3: TGCAGTGCTAGGGGACCGGGACTAGCCAAAAACATTCAGTACTTC. V and J are TRBV20-1 and TRBJ2-4; maybe TRBD2 (6 bases). V lost 3 bases and J 0 bases, leaving 12 bases between the germline ends. From germline, CDR1 is DFQATT and CDR2 SNEGSKA (reference sequence). The CDR3 runs 15 residues.

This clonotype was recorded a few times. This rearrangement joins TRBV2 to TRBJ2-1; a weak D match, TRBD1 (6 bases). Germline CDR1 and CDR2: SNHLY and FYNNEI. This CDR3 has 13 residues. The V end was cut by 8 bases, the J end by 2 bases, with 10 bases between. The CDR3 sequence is CASSDSPYNEQFF. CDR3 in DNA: TGTGCCAGCTCGGACAGTCCCTACAATGAGCAGTTCTTC. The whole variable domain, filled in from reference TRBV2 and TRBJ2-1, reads EPEVTQTPSHQVTQMGQEVILRCVPISNHLYFYWYRQILGQKVEFLVSFYNNEISEKSEIFDDQFSVERPDGSNFTLKIRSTKLEDSAMYFCASSDSPYNEQFFGPGTRLTVL.

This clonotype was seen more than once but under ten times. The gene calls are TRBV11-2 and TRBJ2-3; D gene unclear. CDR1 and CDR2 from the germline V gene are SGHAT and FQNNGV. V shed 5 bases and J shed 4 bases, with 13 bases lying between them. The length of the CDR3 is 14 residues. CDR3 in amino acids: CASSPPVGPDTQYF. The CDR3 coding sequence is TGTGCCAGCAGCCCCCCCGTTGGCCCAGATACGCAGTATTTT.

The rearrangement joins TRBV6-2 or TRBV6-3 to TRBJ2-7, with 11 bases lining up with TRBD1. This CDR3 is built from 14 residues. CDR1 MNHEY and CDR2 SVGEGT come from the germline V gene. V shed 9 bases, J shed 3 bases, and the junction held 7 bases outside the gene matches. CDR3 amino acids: CARRLGTGGYEQYF. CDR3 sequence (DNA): TGTGCCAGAAGACTAGGGACAGGGGGCTACGAGCAGTACTTC.

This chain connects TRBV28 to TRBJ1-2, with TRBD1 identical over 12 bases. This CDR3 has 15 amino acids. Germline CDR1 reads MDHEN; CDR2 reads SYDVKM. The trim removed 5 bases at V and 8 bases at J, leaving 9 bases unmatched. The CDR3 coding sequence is TGTGCCAGCAGTAATACCGGGACAGGGGGCAGGGGCTACACCTTC. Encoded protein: CASSNTGTGGRGYTF.

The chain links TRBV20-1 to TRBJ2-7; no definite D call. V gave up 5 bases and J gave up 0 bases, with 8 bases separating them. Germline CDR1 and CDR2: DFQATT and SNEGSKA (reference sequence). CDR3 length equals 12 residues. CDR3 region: CSADFVSYEQYF. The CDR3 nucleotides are TGCAGTGCTGACTTTGTCTCCTACGAGCAGTACTTC.

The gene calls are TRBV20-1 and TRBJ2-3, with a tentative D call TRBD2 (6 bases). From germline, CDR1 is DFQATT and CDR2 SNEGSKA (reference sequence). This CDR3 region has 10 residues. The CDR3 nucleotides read TGCAGGCCTCGGGGGGATACGCAGTATTTT. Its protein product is CRPRGDTQYF.

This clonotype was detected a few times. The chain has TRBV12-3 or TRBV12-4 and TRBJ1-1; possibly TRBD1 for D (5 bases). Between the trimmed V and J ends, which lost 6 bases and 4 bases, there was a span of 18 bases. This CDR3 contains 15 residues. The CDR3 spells CASSDLRDGGTEAFF. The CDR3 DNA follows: TGTGCCAGCAGCGACCTCCGGGACGGGGGCACTGAAGCTTTCTTT.

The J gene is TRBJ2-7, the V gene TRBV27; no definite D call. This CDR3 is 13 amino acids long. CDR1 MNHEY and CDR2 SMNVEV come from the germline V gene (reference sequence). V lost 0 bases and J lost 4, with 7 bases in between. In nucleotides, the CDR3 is TGTGCCAGCAGTTTATCGTTGAATTACGAGCAGTACTTC. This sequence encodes CASSLSLNYEQYF.

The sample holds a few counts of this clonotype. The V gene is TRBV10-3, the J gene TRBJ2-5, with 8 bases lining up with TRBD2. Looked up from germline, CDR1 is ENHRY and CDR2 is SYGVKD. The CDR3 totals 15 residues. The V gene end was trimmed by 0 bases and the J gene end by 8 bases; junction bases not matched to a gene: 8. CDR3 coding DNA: TGTGCCATCAGTGAGTCGGCTAGCGGGCTGATAACCCAGTACTTC. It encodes CAISESASGLITQYF.